The T cell receptor beta chain described here comes from a study of regulatory T cells in long-lasting Graves disease. Relying on iRepertoire HTBI primers and Arm-PCR of CDR3 regions, the team built TCR beta libraries. Per the original data handling: 60 to 65 TRBV and some 15 TRBJ segments were identified across samples. MiXCR was run by TCRdb on the multiplex PCR reads, yielding one entry per CDR3 protein. The V and J calls follow TCRdb's processing rather than the paper's. The sample holds 390,000 or so distinct CDR3 sequences, about 10% seen once. Germline CDR1 SGDLS, CDR2 YYNGEE. The V gene lost 0 bases and the J gene lost 2 bases, with 11 bases spanning the gap. The CDR3 consists of 15 residues. This clonotype has only a few counts. Documented time point: newly diagnosed GD, antithyroid drugs for less than 3 months. From RNA extracted from PBMCs, the TCR library was made. These records were also assigned to another study, of T cells in Graves' hyperthyroidism and ophthalmopathy.

The chain has TRBV9 and TRBJ1-2; no clear D. This TCR was recovered from a woman aged 18-35 years with Graves disease. Sequenced material: peripheral blood mononuclear cells (PBMCs), taken at new diagnosis, from a patient treated with antithyroid drugs. Here the CDR3 DNA reads TGTGCCAGCAGCGTAGTTTCCAGCGGCAACTATGGCTACACCTTC. As protein: CASSVVSSGNYGYTF. The full variable domain, with the rest looked up from reference TRBV9 and TRBJ1-2, is DSGVTQTPKHLITATGQRVTLRCSPRSGDLSVYWYQQSLDQGLQFLIQYYNGEERAKGNILERFSAQQFPDLHSELNLSSLELGDSALYFCASSVVSSGNYGYTFGSGTRLTVV.